The 32 T cell receptor beta chains below all came from one sample that was sequenced in a study of glioma-infiltrating T cells. The iRepertoire nested amplicon-rescue multiplex PCR amplified TCR alpha and beta CDR3s from RNA. TCRdb reprocessed the multiplex PCR reads via MiXCR and lists one record per CDR3 protein. The data show about 110,000 distinct CDR3 sequences, approximately 26% seen once. The source material was glioma tissue, nonneoplastic brain tissue, or PBMCs (not recorded which). The receptor source for this set is a human donor with low-grade glioma or glioblastoma, undergoing nonglioma brain surgery, or in good health (not recorded which).

There are many counts of this clonotype. This chain connects TRBV12-3 or TRBV12-4 to TRBJ1-2; possibly TRBD1 for D (6 bases). This CDR3 is built from 13 residues. Trimming took off 5 bases at V and 4 bases at J, with 11 bases between the two ends. DNA for the CDR3: TGTGCCAGCAGTCCCGGGACAACCTATGGCTACACCTTC. Translated: CASSPGTTYGYTF.

Comments on this clonotype: A clone one base away is much larger, so this may be a read error. This chain links TRBV5-8 with TRBJ1-2, with D possibly matching TRBD1 (5 bases). The CDR3 has 12 residues. V was pared by 3 bases and J by 5 bases, with 8 bases between. Germline V gene lookup returns CDR1 SGHTS and CDR2 YDEGEE. Written as DNA, the CDR3 is TGTGCCAGCAGCTCGGACAAGTATGGCTACACCTTC. This sequence encodes CASSSDKYGYTF. Drawing the rest from reference TRBV5-8 and TRBJ1-2, the complete variable domain is EAGVTQSPTHLIKTRGQQATLRCSPISGHTSVYWYQQALGLGLQFLLWYDEGEERNRGNFPPRFSGRQFPNYSSELNVNALELEDSALYLCASSSDKYGYTFGSGTRLTVV.

The chain's CDR3 is CAITTVGGRSTEAFF. The CDR3 DNA is TGTGCCATCACCACCGTGGGGGGGAGGTCTACTGAAGCTTTCTTT. V and J are TRBV28 and TRBJ1-1; D might be TRBD1 (5 bases). Trimming removed 10 bases from V and 5 bases from J, with 23 bases in between. Germline CDR1 is MDHEN and CDR2 is SYDVKM. The CDR3 is made up of 15 amino acids.

This clonotype was detected ten times or more. The chain uses TRBV7-9 and TRBJ1-1; 9 nucleotides line up with TRBD1. This CDR3 has 15 residues. CDR1 and CDR2 (germline): SEHNR, FQNEAQ (reference sequence). V dropped 4 bases and J dropped 3; count of bases not matched to a gene: 6. The DNA for the CDR3 is TGTGCCAGCAGCTACGACCGGGACAGGGACACTGAAGCTTTCTTT. This gives the protein CASSYDRDRDTEAFF.

The chain has TRBV5-1 and TRBJ2-4; the D gene is possibly TRBD2 (6 bases). Trimming removed 8 bases at V and 8 bases at J, with 20 bases between. Per germline, CDR1 SGHRS and CDR2 YFSETQ. This CDR3 region has 14 residues. The CDR3 is CASRLEGFEYIQYF. The CDR3 DNA sequence: TGCGCCAGTAGACTGGAGGGATTTGAGTACATTCAGTACTTC.

This clonotype has at least ten counts. This sequence joins TRBV5-4 and TRBJ2-5; 9 bases fit TRBD1. V shed 6 bases, J shed 5 bases, and the junction held 11 bases outside the gene matches. The CDR3 length is 15 residues. Per the germline V gene, CDR1 is SGHNT and CDR2 is YYREEE (reference sequence). CDR3 loop: CASNVKQGAGETQYF. CDR3 DNA: TGTGCCAGCAACGTTAAACAGGGGGCTGGCGAGACCCAGTACTTC.

This clonotype has at least ten counts. Here the CDR3 DNA reads TGCAGTGCTAGCTCCCCAACGGGGGGGGATCAGCCCCAGCATTTT. Encoded protein: CSASSPTGGDQPQHF. The chain carries TRBV20-1 and TRBJ1-5; perhaps TRBD1 as D (5 bases). The CDR3 loop spans 15 amino acids. Per the germline V gene, CDR1 is DFQATT and CDR2 is SNEGSKA (reference sequence). V lost 3 bases, J lost 5 bases, and 17 bases lay in between.

Concerning this clonotype itself: A read error is possible here, since a much larger clone lies one base away. The chain has TRBV7-8 and TRBJ2-7; no clear D. V lost 5 bases, J lost 6 bases, and 17 bases lay in between. Germline V gives CDR1 SGHVS, CDR2 FQNEAQ. The CDR3 spans 14 residues. This CDR3 is CASSIGRSAGEQYF. CDR3 DNA sequence: TGTGCCAGCAGCATCGGTCGGAGTGCTGGCGAGCAGTACTTC.

As for this clonotype: This may stem from a read error, because a much larger clone lies one nucleotide away. V usage is TRBV27 and J usage is TRBJ2-1, with D perhaps TRBD2 (5 bases). Germline CDR1 MNHEY, CDR2 SMNVEV (reference sequence). The CDR3 has 18 amino acids. This CDR3 reads CASRQSPPSSFPYNAQFF. The DNA for the CDR3 is TGTGCCAGCAGACAAAGCCCCCCCTCTAGCTTCCCCTACAATGCGCAGTTCTTC.

In the case of this clonotype: The junction departs from germline at one end; a sequencing error may be responsible. The V and J genes are TRBV7-3 and TRBJ2-7; 13 bases are a match to TRBD2. The CDR3 sequence is 18 residues long. The V gene's germline CDR1 is SGHTA and CDR2 FQGTGA. The CDR3 here is CAISGRGLAGPNSYEQYF. For the CDR3, the DNA is TGTGCCATCAGCGGACGGGGACTAGCGGGGCCAAACTCCTACGAGCAGTACTTC.

This clonotype was counted many times. The chain links TRBV15 to TRBJ2-3; D not certain. Germline CDR1 and CDR2: LNHNV and YYDKDF (reference sequence). Trimming removed 5 bases from V and 2 bases from J, with 14 bases in between. The CDR3 covers 15 residues. The CDR3 DNA is TGTGCCACCAGCCACCCCCCGGTTTACACAGATACGCAGTATTTT. It specifies CATSHPPVYTDTQYF.

Ten or more counts support this clonotype. The chain carries TRBV19 and TRBJ2-3, with 7 bases matching TRBD1. Germline values: CDR1 LNHDA, CDR2 SQIVND (reference sequence). CDR3 length: 15 amino acids. The V segment lost 4 bases and the J segment 2 bases; nucleotides outside the gene matches: 6. The CDR3 is CASSTFRGITDTQYF. The CDR3 coding sequence is TGTGCCAGTAGTACATTCAGGGGGATCACAGATACGCAGTATTTT.

The chain joins TRBV28 to TRBJ1-5; 7 nucleotides line up with TRBD1. Trimming cost V 8 bases and J 3 bases; bases outside gene matches: 10. CDR3 size: 15 residues. Germline V gives CDR1 MDHEN, CDR2 SYDVKM. Written as DNA, the CDR3 is TGTGCCAGCGGTCGGAACGGGACAGACAATCAGCCCCAGCATTTT. Amino acids: CASGRNGTDNQPQHF.

This clonotype showed up many times. The V and J genes are TRBV29-1 and TRBJ1-1; D unclear. The CDR3 spans 9 residues. The germline V gene encodes CDR1 SQVTM and CDR2 ANQGSEA. V lost 3 bases and J 7 bases, leaving 3 bases between the germline ends. The CDR3 spells CSVEVEAFF. CDR3 nucleotides: TGCAGCGTTGAGGTTGAAGCTTTCTTT.

This sequence joins TRBV28 and TRBJ1-1; 8 bases are a match to TRBD1. The CDR3 consists of 15 residues. Trimming removed 5 bases from V and 8 bases from J; junction bases left unmatched: 13. Germline CDR1 reads MDHEN; CDR2 reads SYDVKM. The CDR3 sequence: CASSPSWTGMEEAFF. CDR3 DNA: TGTGCCAGCAGTCCCTCGTGGACAGGGATGGAGGAAGCTTTCTTT.

This clonotype was observed many times. The rearrangement links TRBV4-2 to TRBJ1-5; no firm D call. Trimming removed 0 bases at V and 4 bases at J, with 10 bases between. CDR3 length equals 15 residues. CDR1 and CDR2 (germline): LGHNA, YNFKEQ. The CDR3 DNA is TGTGCCAGCAGCCAAGATGATTTGGGAAATCAGCCCCAGCATTTT. This translates into CASSQDDLGNQPQHF.

This clonotype was picked up a small number of times. A much larger clone sits a single nucleotide away, making a read error possible. J is TRBJ2-5 and V is TRBV6-9; D perhaps matches TRBD1 (5 bases). This CDR3 region has 16 residues. Per germline, CDR1 MNHGY and CDR2 SVAAGI. CDR3 DNA: TGTGCCAGCAGTTATTCTGCCAGGGATTCCTTCGAGATCCAGTACTTC. Translation gives CASSYSARDSFEIQYF.

The chain's CDR3 is CACLPAGLTDTQYF. The CDR3 nucleotides read TGTGCCTGCCTTCCAGCGGGGCTCACAGATACGCAGTATTTT. The chain links TRBV12-3 or TRBV12-4 to TRBJ2-3, with 7 positions matching TRBD2. The trim removed 11 bases at V and 2 bases at J, leaving 10 bases unmatched. The CDR3 length is 14 residues.

The chain employs TRBV19 and TRBJ1-5; D might be TRBD1 (6 bases). The CDR3 contains 14 residues. Trimming cost V 8 bases and J 1 base, with 12 bases left between them. The germline CDR1 and CDR2 sequences are LNHDA and SQIVND (reference sequence). For the CDR3, the DNA is TGTGCCAGTTTTCTTACAGGGAGCAATCAGCCCCAGCATTTT. It yields the protein CASFLTGSNQPQHF. The full variable domain, rest sourced from reference TRBV19 and TRBJ1-5, is DGGITQSPKYLFRKEGQNVTLSCEQNLNHDAMYWYRQDPGQGLRLIYYSQIVNDFQKGDIAEGYSVSREKKESFPLTVTSAQKNPTAFYLCASFLTGSNQPQHFGDGTRLSIL.

This clonotype was found a few times. The chain is built from TRBV5-1 and TRBJ2-7; D may be TRBD1 or TRBD2 (5 bases each). Per the germline V gene, CDR1 is SGHRS and CDR2 is YFSETQ. V gave up 4 bases and J gave up 5 bases, with 13 bases separating them. This CDR3 has 13 amino acids. The CDR3, as DNA: TGCGCCAGCAGCCGGGACCCCTCTAACGAGCAGTACTTC. Protein product: CASSRDPSNEQYF.

About this clonotype: A junction end diverges from the germline sequence, so it may reflect a read error. The chain has TRBV20-1 and TRBJ1-2; D gene unclear. Germline CDR1 DFQATT, CDR2 SNEGSKA (reference sequence). This CDR3 has 14 residues. The DNA of the CDR3 is TGCAGCGCTAGAGATCTAATAGAGTTCTATGGCTACACCTTC. This sequence encodes CSARDLIEFYGYTF.

This clonotype was counted ten times or more. The chain joins TRBV28 to TRBJ1-6; 7 bases line up with TRBD1. CDR1 is MDHEN, CDR2 SYDVKM, per germline. The CDR3 extends over 17 amino acids. Trimming cost V 3 bases and J 7 bases; bases outside gene matches: 12. CDR3 loop: CASSLLQIRDSNSPLHF. The CDR3 DNA is TGTGCCAGCAGTTTGCTACAGATCCGGGACAGCAATTCACCCCTCCACTTT.

This clonotype was observed many times. V is TRBV12-3 or TRBV12-4 and J is TRBJ2-5, with D perhaps matching TRBD1 or TRBD2 (5 bases each). V dropped 6 bases and J dropped 2 bases, with 13 bases sitting between them. CDR3 length: 14 amino acids. The CDR3 protein is CASSRGTEQETQYF. The CDR3 DNA is TGTGCCAGCAGCCGTGGGACGGAGCAAGAGACCCAGTACTTC.

For this clonotype: The junction differs from germline at one of its ends, possibly a read error. V gene TRBV28 combines with J gene TRBJ2-7; D call uncertain. Germline values: CDR1 MDHEN, CDR2 SYDVKM. This CDR3 is 12 amino acids long. The CDR3 loop is CASRLTIYEEYF. The DNA of the CDR3 is TGTGCCAGCAGACTCACGATCTACGAGGAGTACTTC.

The chain couples TRBV27 to TRBJ1-6; the D is unclear. The CDR3 extends over 14 amino acids. Germline CDR1 MNHEY, CDR2 SMNVEV (reference sequence). Trimming pared 6 bases from V and 9 bases from J, leaving 15 bases between. The CDR3 spells CASSSSTLGSPLHF. The CDR3 region has the DNA TGTGCCAGCAGCTCCTCGACCCTGGGTTCACCCCTCCACTTT.

At least ten counts were recorded for this clonotype. This chain uses TRBV18 with TRBJ2-3; D possibly corresponds to TRBD2 (6 bases). CDR1 is KGHSH, CDR2 LQKENI, per germline. The CDR3 sequence is 16 residues long. Trimming pared 0 bases from V and 2 bases from J, leaving 12 bases between. DNA of the CDR3: TGTGCCAGCTCACCACCGGGACTCGTAGACACAGATACGCAGTATTTT. Its translation: CASSPPGLVDTDTQYF.

The table lists this clonotype with many counts. The chain recombines TRBV28 with TRBJ2-7; the match to TRBD2 covers 9 bases. The J segment lost 0 bases and the V segment lost 8 bases, leaving 2 bases of the junction unmatched. This CDR3 contains 13 residues. Germline CDR1 reads MDHEN; CDR2 reads SYDVKM. The CDR3 spells CASSSGTSYEQYF. DNA for the CDR3: TGTGCCAGCTCTAGCGGGACCTCCTACGAGCAGTACTTC.

This clonotype was seen more than once but under ten times. V usage is TRBV29-1 and J usage is TRBJ2-7; 14 bases fit TRBD2. J gave up 4 bases and V 3 bases, and 5 bases lay outside the gene matches. The CDR3 is 15 residues long. CDR1 is SQVTM and CDR2 is ANQGSEA in the germline V gene. CDR3 in amino acids: CSVEPGTSGSYEQYF. The CDR3, as DNA: TGCAGCGTTGAGCCCGGGACTAGCGGGAGTTACGAGCAGTACTTC.

This clonotype was counted between two and nine times. Here the CDR3 reads CASSRTSGTSNSYNEQFF. The CDR3 coding sequence is TGTGCCAGTAGTAGGACAAGCGGGACTAGCAACTCCTACAATGAGCAGTTCTTC. The V and J genes are TRBV19 and TRBJ2-1; 9 bases fit TRBD2. Looked up from germline, CDR1 is LNHDA and CDR2 is SQIVND (reference sequence). The CDR3 is made up of 18 amino acids. V was clipped by 4 bases and J by 0 bases; unmatched bases: 10.

This clonotype was detected a few times. The CDR3 DNA reads TGTGCCAGCAGCTTGAAAGCGGGGGGCCGGCAGTTCTTC. Its translation: CASSLKAGGRQFF. The chain couples TRBV5-4 to TRBJ2-1, with TRBD2 identical over 9 bases. V lost 1 base, J lost 12 bases, and 5 bases stayed unmatched. This CDR3 is built from 13 residues. CDR1 and CDR2 (germline): SGHNT, YYREEE (reference sequence). The variable domain in full, completed from reference TRBV5-4 and TRBJ2-1, reads ETGVTQSPTHLIKTRGQQVTLRCSSQSGHNTVSWYQQALGQGPQFIFQYYREEENGRGNFPPRFSGLQFPNYSSELNVNALELDDSALYLCASSLKAGGRQFFGPGTRLTVL.

Points on this clonotype: This sequence may be a read error, since a much larger clone differs from it by one base. The chain has TRBV2 and TRBJ1-5; D gene ambiguous. In germline, CDR1 is SNHLY, CDR2 FYNNEI. This CDR3 spans 15 amino acids. Trimming left V 4 bases short and J 5 bases short, with 15 bases between. CDR3 bases: TGTGCCAGCAGTGTGGAGTCTTTAAGCTATCAGCCCCAGCATTTT. Its translation: CASSVESLSYQPQHF.

This clonotype was found many times. The chain carries TRBV20-1 and TRBJ1-2; TRBD1 matches 10 bases. Germline trimming cut 2 bases from V and 1 base from J; bases unmatched to any gene: 10. This CDR3 is built from 17 residues. From germline, CDR1 is DFQATT and CDR2 SNEGSKA (reference sequence). DNA of the CDR3: TGCAGTGCTAGAACACCGGGACAGGGGAGTCTTAACTATGGCTACACCTTC. The encoded protein is CSARTPGQGSLNYGYTF.